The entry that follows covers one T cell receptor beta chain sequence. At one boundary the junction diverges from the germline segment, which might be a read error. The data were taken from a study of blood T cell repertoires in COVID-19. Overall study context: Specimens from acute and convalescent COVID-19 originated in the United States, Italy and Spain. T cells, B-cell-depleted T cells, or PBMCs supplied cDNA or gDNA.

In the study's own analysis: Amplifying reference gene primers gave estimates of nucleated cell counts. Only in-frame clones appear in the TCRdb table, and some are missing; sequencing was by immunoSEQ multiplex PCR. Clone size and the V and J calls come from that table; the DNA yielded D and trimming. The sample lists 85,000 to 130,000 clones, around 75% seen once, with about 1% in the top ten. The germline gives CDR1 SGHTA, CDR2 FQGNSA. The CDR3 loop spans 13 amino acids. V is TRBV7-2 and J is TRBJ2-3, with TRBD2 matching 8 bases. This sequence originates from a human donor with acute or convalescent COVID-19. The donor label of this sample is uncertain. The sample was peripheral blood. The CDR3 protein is CASSLAGPGAQYF. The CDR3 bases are TGTGCCAGCAGCCTAGCGGGCCCCGGGGCGCAGTATTTT.